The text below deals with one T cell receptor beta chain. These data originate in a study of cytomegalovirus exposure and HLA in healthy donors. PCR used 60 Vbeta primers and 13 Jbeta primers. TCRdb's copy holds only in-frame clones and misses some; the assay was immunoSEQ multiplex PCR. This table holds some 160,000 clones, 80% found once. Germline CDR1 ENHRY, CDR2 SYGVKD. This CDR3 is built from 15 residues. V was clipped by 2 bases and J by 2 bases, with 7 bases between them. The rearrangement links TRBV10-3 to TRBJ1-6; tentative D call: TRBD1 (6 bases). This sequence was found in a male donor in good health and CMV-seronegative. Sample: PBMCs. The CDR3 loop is CAISERGTYNSPLHF. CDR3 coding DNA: TGTGCCATCAGTGAGAGGGGGACCTATAATTCACCCCTCCACTTT.